The clone carrying this T cell receptor beta chain was observed a single time. Its cognate antigen is unknown. Other DNA sequences of this sample code for an identical CDR3. The assay was immunoSEQ multiplex PCR, and TCRdb's table has in-frame clones only and misses some. The sample yields about 200,000 clones, 90% to 95% seen once. Trimming took 3 bases from V and 0 from J, leaving 6 bases between them. Germline assignment: CDR1 KGHSH and CDR2 LQKENI. CDR3 length equals 14 residues. The data are from a study of T cell responses to AZD1222 COVID-19 vaccine. Whole-study results and caveats: Mostly white British, mostly female donors; authors suggested clonal diversity may be underestimated. Per reports, nearly half of all spike-specific TCRs target regions that are unmutated in variants.

The input for sequencing was peripheral blood, taken on day 0 of MenACWY control vaccination. The rearrangement uses TRBV18 and TRBJ1-3; possibly TRBD1 for D (5 bases). The receptor was derived from an adult in good health. This CDR3 is CASSPQGSGNTIYF. The CDR3 region has the DNA TGTGCCAGCTCACCGCAGGGCTCTGGAAACACCATATATTTT. Drawing the rest from reference TRBV18 and TRBJ1-3, the complete variable domain is NAGVMQNPRHLVRRRGQEARLRCSPMKGHSHVYWYRQLPEEGLKFMVYLQKENIIDESGMPKERFSAEFPKEGPSILRIQQVVRGDSAAYFCASSPQGSGNTIYFGEGSWLTVV.